This is a list of T cell receptor beta chains from one sample in a study of cytomegalovirus exposure and HLA in healthy donors. TCRdb's copy holds only in-frame clones and misses some; the assay was immunoSEQ multiplex PCR. The sample consists of some 120,000 clones, roughly 76% of them appearing once. Specimen: PBMCs. Receptors were obtained from a woman aged 45-65 years in good health and CMV-seronegative. Both conserved end residues are part of each CDR3. Fields, in order: clone size, D gene, J gene, V gene, CDR3 protein, CDR3 DNA. The D gene is left open where the match is weak. Some rows have no size entry. The others give once, few or many, or a class for an expanded clone.

size: -; D: -; J: TRBJ2-3; V: TRBV4-1; CDR3: CASSQVLGGSTDTQYF; DNA: TGCGCCAGCAGCCAAGTATTGGGGGGTAGCACAGATACGCAGTATTTT
size: -; D: -; J: TRBJ2-3; V: TRBV28; CDR3: CASSFGSTDTQYF; DNA: TGTGCCAGCAGTTTTGGCAGCACAGATACGCAGTATTTT
size: -; D: TRBD1; J: TRBJ2-7; V: TRBV7-6; CDR3: CASSGTGYEQYF; DNA: TGTGCCAGCAGCGGGACAGGCTACGAGCAGTACTTC
size: -; D: TRBD2; J: TRBJ2-7; V: TRBV7-9; CDR3: CASSLVLAGADEQYF; DNA: TGTGCCAGCAGCTTAGTTCTAGCGGGAGCGGATGAGCAGTACTTC
size: -; D: TRBD1; J: TRBJ2-3; V: TRBV15; CDR3: CATSRDSRGPATDTQYF; DNA: TGTGCCACCAGCAGAGATAGTAGGGGGCCGGCCACAGATACGCAGTATTTT
size: many; D: -; J: TRBJ1-2; V: TRBV28; CDR3: CASSPPVYGYTF; DNA: TGTGCCAGCAGTCCCCCGGTCTATGGCTACACCTTC
size: -; D: TRBD1; J: TRBJ1-3; V: TRBV19; CDR3: CASGSTGSSGNTIYF; DNA: TGTGCCAGTGGATCGACAGGGAGCTCTGGAAACACCATATATTTT
size: -; D: -; J: TRBJ2-1; V: TRBV10-3; CDR3: CAISVETGTYNEQFF; DNA: TGTGCCATCAGTGTGGAGACAGGAACTTACAATGAGCAGTTCTTC
size: few; D: TRBD1; J: TRBJ1-5; V: TRBV28; CDR3: CASQNPGQRPYSNQPQHF; DNA: TGTGCCAGTCAAAATCCGGGACAGAGACCTTATAGCAATCAGCCCCAGCATTTT
size: -; D: TRBD2; J: TRBJ2-7; V: TRBV2; CDR3: CASSGLARFYEQYF; DNA: TGTGCCAGCAGCGGACTAGCGAGATTCTACGAGCAGTACTTC
size: -; D: TRBD2; J: TRBJ2-7; V: TRBV4-1; CDR3: CASSRLAGGEQYF; DNA: TGCGCCAGCAGCCGACTAGCGGGTGGCGAGCAGTACTTC
size: -; D: TRBD1; J: TRBJ2-3; V: TRBV5-4; CDR3: CASSPDRGKPTDTQYF; DNA: TGTGCCAGCAGCCCGGACAGGGGAAAACCCACAGATACGCAGTATTTT
size: -; D: TRBD1; J: TRBJ2-2; V: TRBV10-3; CDR3: CAISESRTGGSGELFF; DNA: TGTGCCATCAGTGAGTCCCGGACAGGGGGCTCCGGGGAGCTGTTTTTT
size: once; D: TRBD2; J: TRBJ2-3; V: TRBV7-9; CDR3: CASSERGSTDTQYF; DNA: TGTGCCAGCAGCGAGCGGGGGAGCACAGATACGCAGTATTTT
size: few; D: TRBD2; J: TRBJ2-3; V: TRBV7-2; CDR3: CASSFKAGGSDTQYF; DNA: TGTGCCAGCAGCTTCAAAGCGGGAGGAAGCGATACGCAGTATTTT
size: once; D: TRBD1; J: TRBJ2-4; V: TRBV29-1; CDR3: CSVTGTGIKNIQYF; DNA: TGCAGCGTCACCGGGACAGGGATCAAAAACATTCAGTACTTC
size: few; D: TRBD1; J: TRBJ1-2; V: TRBV7-2; CDR3: CASSLSQGGAGYTF; DNA: TGTGCCAGCAGCCTATCGCAGGGGGGAGCTGGCTACACCTTC
size: -; D: -; J: TRBJ2-7; V: TRBV23-1; CDR3: CASSQNVHTYEQYF; DNA: TGCGCCAGCAGTCAAAACGTACATACCTACGAGCAGTACTTC
size: few; D: TRBD1; J: TRBJ1-2; V: TRBV18; CDR3: CASSLAPGQGNYGYTF; DNA: TGTGCCAGCTCTCTTGCACCGGGACAGGGAAACTATGGCTACACCTTC
size: -; D: TRBD1; J: TRBJ2-7; V: TRBV11-2; CDR3: CASSPGTGFYEQYF; DNA: TGTGCCAGCAGCCCCGGGACAGGGTTCTACGAGCAGTACTTC
size: -; D: TRBD2; J: TRBJ2-1; V: TRBV6-6; CDR3: CASSYGSGRVGEQFF; DNA: TGTGCCAGCAGTTATGGTAGCGGGAGGGTAGGGGAGCAGTTCTTC
size: -; D: TRBD1; J: TRBJ1-1; V: TRBV30; CDR3: CAWSVQGGFNTEAFF; DNA: TGTGCCTGGAGTGTACAGGGGGGCTTCAACACTGAAGCTTTCTTT
size: once; D: -; J: TRBJ2-1; V: TRBV28; CDR3: CASSLANENEQFF; DNA: TGTGCCAGCAGTCTCGCCAACGAGAATGAGCAGTTCTTC
size: -; D: TRBD1; J: TRBJ1-2; V: TRBV28; CDR3: CASSLGQGRGNYGYTF; DNA: TGTGCCAGCAGTCTAGGACAGGGAAGGGGGAACTATGGCTACACCTTC
size: once; D: TRBD2; J: TRBJ2-1; V: TRBV7-9; CDR3: CASSEGLATYNEQFF; DNA: TGTGCCAGCAGCGAGGGACTAGCGACCTACAATGAGCAGTTCTTC
size: -; D: TRBD2; J: TRBJ2-1; V: TRBV9; CDR3: CASSVVQAGPLNEQFF; DNA: TGTGCCAGCAGCGTAGTGCAAGCGGGGCCCCTCAATGAGCAGTTCTTC
size: -; D: -; J: TRBJ2-5; V: TRBV11-2; CDR3: CASSLAGFQETQYF; DNA: TGTGCCAGCAGCTTAGCAGGATTCCAAGAGACCCAGTACTTC
size: -; D: TRBD1; J: TRBJ2-3; V: TRBV18; CDR3: CASSPPGQGARTDTQYF; DNA: TGTGCCAGCTCACCCCCGGGACAGGGGGCGCGCACAGATACGCAGTATTTT
size: -; D: -; J: TRBJ1-2; V: TRBV13; CDR3: CASSLPTGSGYTF; DNA: TGTGCCAGCAGCTTGCCGACAGGTTCGGGCTACACCTTC
size: -; D: -; J: TRBJ2-7; V: TRBV9; CDR3: CASSGASGGQYF; DNA: TGTGCCAGCAGCGGAGCGTCGGGTGGGCAGTACTTC
size: -; D: -; J: TRBJ1-2; V: TRBV19; CDR3: CASSIGLGGYTF; DNA: TGTGCCAGTAGTATAGGTCTAGGCGGCTACACCTTC
size: once; D: TRBD2; J: TRBJ2-7; V: TRBV4-1; CDR3: CASSQASGGYEQYF; DNA: TGCGCCAGCAGCCAGGCTAGCGGCGGCTACGAGCAGTACTTC
size: -; D: -; J: TRBJ2-1; V: TRBV4-2; CDR3: CASSQELLLESGQFF; DNA: TGTGCCAGCAGCCAGGAACTGTTACTAGAATCGGGGCAGTTCTTC
size: -; D: -; J: TRBJ2-5; V: TRBV11-2; CDR3: CASSLNAVPQETQYF; DNA: TGTGCCAGCAGCTTAAACGCAGTTCCCCAAGAGACCCAGTACTTC
size: -; D: TRBD1; J: TRBJ1-3; V: TRBV7-2; CDR3: CASSLTGTGGTVDGNTIYF; DNA: TGTGCCAGCAGCCTTACCGGGACAGGGGGCACTGTTGATGGAAACACCATATATTTT
size: -; D: TRBD2; J: TRBJ2-7; V: TRBV9; CDR3: CASSVDGRGEQYF; DNA: TGTGCCAGCAGCGTAGACGGGAGGGGGGAGCAGTACTTC
size: few; D: -; J: TRBJ1-2; V: TRBV15; CDR3: CATARELEYGYTF; DNA: TGTGCCACCGCTAGGGAACTAGAGTATGGCTACACCTTC
size: -; D: TRBD2; J: TRBJ2-7; V: TRBV10-3; CDR3: CASRGDSGRASYEQYF; DNA: TGTGCCAGCCGCGGCGATAGCGGGAGGGCCTCCTACGAGCAGTACTTC
size: few; D: TRBD2; J: TRBJ2-3; V: TRBV7-6; CDR3: CASSLQLAGDTQYF; DNA: TGTGCCAGCAGCTTACAACTAGCGGGAGATACGCAGTATTTT
size: -; D: -; J: TRBJ2-7; V: TRBV5-1; CDR3: CASSIDGQEGSYSF; DNA: TGCGCCAGCAGCATTGACGGACAGGAGGGTAGCTATTCCTTC
size: -; D: -; J: TRBJ2-3; V: TRBV13; CDR3: CASSLVLSTDTQYF; DNA: TGTGCCAGCAGCTTAGTTCTAAGCACAGATACGCAGTATTTT
size: -; D: TRBD2; J: TRBJ2-1; V: TRBV6-5; CDR3: CASSSSGGNNEQFF; DNA: TGTGCCAGCAGTTCCTCGGGGGGGAACAATGAGCAGTTCTTC
size: -; D: TRBD1; J: TRBJ1-2; V: TRBV30; CDR3: CAWRATGGRGYTF; DNA: TGTGCCTGGAGAGCAACAGGGGGACGGGGCTACACCTTC